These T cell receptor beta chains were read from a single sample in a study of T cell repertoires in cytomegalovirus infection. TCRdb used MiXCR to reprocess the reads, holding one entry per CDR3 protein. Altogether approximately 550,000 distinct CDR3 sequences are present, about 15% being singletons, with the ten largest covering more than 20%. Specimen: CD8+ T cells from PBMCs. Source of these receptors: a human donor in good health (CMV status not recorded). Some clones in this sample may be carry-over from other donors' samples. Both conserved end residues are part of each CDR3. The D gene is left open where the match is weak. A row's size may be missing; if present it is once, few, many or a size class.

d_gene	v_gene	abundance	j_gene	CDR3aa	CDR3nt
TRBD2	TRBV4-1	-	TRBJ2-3	CASSHPRTSGSTDTQYF	TGCGCCAGCAGCCACCCCAGGACTAGCGGGAGTACAGATACGCAGTATTTT
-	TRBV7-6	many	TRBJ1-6	CASSSGQRSPLHF	TGTGCCAGCAGCTCAGGACAGCGTTCACCCCTCCACTTT
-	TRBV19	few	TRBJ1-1	CASSIWGQVTEAFF	TGTGCCAGTAGTATCTGGGGGCAAGTCACTGAAGCTTTCTTT
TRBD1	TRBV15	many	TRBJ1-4	CATSRRGDRPNEKLFF	TGTGCCACCAGCAGACGGGGGGACAGGCCTAATGAAAAACTGTTTTTT
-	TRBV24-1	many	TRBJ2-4	CATSDPRLTGNIQYF	TGTGCCACCAGTGATCCTCGTCTCACGGGGAACATTCAGTACTTC
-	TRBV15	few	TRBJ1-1	CATSREGSADEAFF	TGTGCCACCAGCAGAGAGGGGTCAGCAGATGAAGCTTTCTTT
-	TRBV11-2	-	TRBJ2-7	CASSPTLTTYEQYF	TGTGCCAGCAGCCCTACCCTGACGACCTACGAGCAGTACTTC
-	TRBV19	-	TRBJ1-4	CASTPRAANEKLFF	TGTGCCAGTACCCCTCGGGCGGCTAATGAAAAACTGTTTTTT
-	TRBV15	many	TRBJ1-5	CATSRDTGHDQPQHF	TGTGCCACCAGCAGAGATACAGGGCATGATCAGCCCCAGCATTTT
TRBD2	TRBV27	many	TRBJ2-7	CASSFSGLGLAGGQYF	TGTGCCAGCAGTTTCTCTGGATTGGGACTAGCGGGAGGGCAGTACTTC
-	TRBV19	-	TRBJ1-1	CASKGGRAFF	TGTGCCAGTAAAGGGGGAAGAGCTTTCTTT
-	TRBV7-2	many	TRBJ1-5	CASSLVTGVSNQPQHF	TGTGCCAGCAGCTTGGTGACAGGAGTTAGCAATCAGCCCCAGCATTTT
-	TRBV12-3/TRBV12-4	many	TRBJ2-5	CASSLIRPQETQYF	TGTGCCAGCAGTTTAATAAGGCCCCAAGAGACCCAGTACTTC
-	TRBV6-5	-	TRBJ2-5	CASSYKGTQETQYF	TGTGCCAGCAGTTACAAGGGGACCCAAGAGACCCAGTACTTC
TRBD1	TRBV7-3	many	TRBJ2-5	CASSQQQGGQETQYF	TGTGCCAGCAGCCAACAACAGGGGGGTCAAGAGACCCAGTACTTC
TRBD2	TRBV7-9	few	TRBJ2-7	CASSLHSGFSYEQYF	TGTGCCAGCAGCCTTCATAGCGGGTTCTCCTACGAGCAGTACTTC
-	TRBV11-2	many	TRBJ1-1	CASSLDRGQNTEAFF	TGTGCCAGCAGCTTAGACAGGGGACAGAACACTGAAGCTTTCTTT
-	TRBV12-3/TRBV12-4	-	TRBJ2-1	CASRPGPNPYNEQFF	TGTGCCAGCAGACCCGGGCCAAACCCCTACAATGAGCAGTTCTTC
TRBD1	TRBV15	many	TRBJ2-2	CATSGDRGSTGELFF	TGTGCCACCAGCGGGGACAGGGGAAGCACCGGGGAGCTGTTTTTT
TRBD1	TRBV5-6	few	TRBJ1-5	CASSLEGTGGGQPQHF	TGTGCCAGCAGCTTGGAAGGGACAGGGGGCGGTCAGCCCCAGCATTTT
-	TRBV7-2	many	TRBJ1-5	CASSHSPLKTGSYQPQHF	TGTGCCAGCAGCCACAGTCCCCTAAAGACAGGTAGTTATCAGCCCCAGCATTTT
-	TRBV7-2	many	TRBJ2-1	CASSFPTYNEQFF	TGTGCCAGCAGCTTTCCTACTTACAATGAGCAGTTCTTC
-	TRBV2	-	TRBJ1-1	CASSVSPGRAAMNTEAFF	TGTGCCAGCAGTGTTTCCCCCGGCAGGGCCGCTATGAACACTGAAGCTTTCTTT
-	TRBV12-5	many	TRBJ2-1	CASGLGGNNEQFF	TGTGCTAGTGGTTTGGGCGGGAACAATGAGCAGTTCTTC
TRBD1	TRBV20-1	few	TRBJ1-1	CSATTDREGMNTEAFF	TGCAGTGCTACAACGGACAGGGAAGGCATGAACACTGAAGCTTTCTTT
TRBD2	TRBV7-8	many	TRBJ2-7	CASSEGPGLAGGSYEQYF	TGTGCCAGCAGCGAAGGCCCGGGACTAGCGGGAGGCTCCTACGAGCAGTACTTC
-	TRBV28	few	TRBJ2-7	CASSFAQGGRSSYEQYF	TGTGCCAGCAGTTTCGCCCAGGGGGGTAGGAGCTCCTACGAGCAGTACTTC
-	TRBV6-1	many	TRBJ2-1	CASSSRNNEQFF	TGTGCCAGCAGCTCTCGAAACAATGAGCAGTTCTTC
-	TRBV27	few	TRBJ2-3	CASSPLGGRDTQYF	TGTGCCAGCAGTCCATTGGGGGGTCGAGATACGCAGTATTTT
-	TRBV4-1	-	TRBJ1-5	CASSQDRQTNQPQHF	TGCGCCAGCAGCCAAGATCGACAGACGAATCAGCCCCAGCATTTT
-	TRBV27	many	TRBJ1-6	CASSLTGISYNSPLHF	TGTGCCAGCAGTCTAACCGGGATTTCCTATAATTCACCCCTCCACTTT
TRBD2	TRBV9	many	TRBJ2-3	CASSPYSGATTDTQYF	TGTGCCAGCAGCCCCTATAGCGGGGCGACTACAGATACGCAGTATTTT
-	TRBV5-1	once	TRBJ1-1	CASSLDKGRGTEAFF	TGCGCCAGCAGCTTGGATAAGGGCCGGGGCACTGAAGCTTTCTTT
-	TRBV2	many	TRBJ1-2	CASSERQENYGYTF	TGTGCCAGCAGTGAGAGACAGGAGAACTATGGCTACACCTTC
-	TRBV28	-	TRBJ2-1	CASSLPTSPTYNEQFF	TGTGCCAGCAGTTTGCCGACCAGCCCCACCTACAATGAGCAGTTCTTC
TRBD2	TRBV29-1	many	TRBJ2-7	CSAEGASGSTRYEQYF	TGCAGCGCCGAAGGGGCTAGCGGAAGTACACGCTACGAGCAGTACTTC
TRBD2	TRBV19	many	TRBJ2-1	CASSIGGRGQFF	TGTGCCAGTAGTATTGGCGGGAGAGGGCAGTTCTTC
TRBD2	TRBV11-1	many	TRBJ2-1	CASSLGREGLVYNEQFF	TGTGCCAGCAGCTTAGGACGGGAGGGCCTAGTTTACAATGAGCAGTTCTTC